This T cell receptor (beta chain) was sequenced for a study of blood T cell repertoires in COVID-19. Turning to the study itself: The analysed material was cDNA or gDNA that came from T cells, B-cell-depleted T cells, or PBMCs.

V lost 7 bases, J lost 8 bases, and 6 bases stayed unmatched. From germline, CDR1 is SEHNR and CDR2 FQNEAQ (reference sequence). The CDR3 is made up of 14 amino acids. The study recruited people aged about 18 to 95 years across approximately 23 US areas. Participant-reported clinical history was the basis for cohort assignment. Within 2 weeks before study entry, exposed participants met a COVID-19 case. Profiled with immunoSEQ multiplex PCR; TCRdb holds only in-frame clones, not every one. The sample contains under 450,000 clones, roughly nine tenths of which appear only once. The sequence was collected from a woman in her thirties or forties who had been exposed to COVID-19. The sample was PBMCs or T cells enriched from blood (not recorded which). The chain links TRBV7-9 to TRBJ1-6; 9 bases are a match to TRBD1. CDR3: CASTQRDRDSPLHF. Here the CDR3 DNA reads TGTGCCAGCACCCAACGGGACAGGGATTCACCCCTCCACTTT.